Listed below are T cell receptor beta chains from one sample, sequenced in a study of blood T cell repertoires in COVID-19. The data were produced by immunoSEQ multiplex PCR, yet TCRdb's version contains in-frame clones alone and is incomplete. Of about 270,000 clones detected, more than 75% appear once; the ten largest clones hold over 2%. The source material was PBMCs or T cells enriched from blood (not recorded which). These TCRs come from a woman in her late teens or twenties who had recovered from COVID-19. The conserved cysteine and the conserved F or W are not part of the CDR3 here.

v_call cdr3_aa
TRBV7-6 ASSPRQGARNEQF
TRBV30 AWKQNTGELF
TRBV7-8 ASSRADSTYEQY
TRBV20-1 SAGTGEQY
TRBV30 AWSPGLAGLGVVETQY
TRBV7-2 ASSLDSGRTGELF
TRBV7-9 ASNLGYRTVQNTEAF
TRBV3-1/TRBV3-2 ASSQRSFARWSGSYNEQF
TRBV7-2 ASRSGEGTPGELF
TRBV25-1 ASSETEGIAEAF
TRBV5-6 ASRHRGRGASYEQY